The entry below describes one TCR beta chain. The CDR3 has 15 amino acids. Trimming removed 0 bases at V and 8 bases at J, with 13 bases between. The germline V gene has CDR1 KGHSH and CDR2 LQKENI. Produced via immunoSEQ multiplex PCR; TCRdb's table is partial and in-frame only. The sample lists about 34,000 clones; about nine tenths were seen once. This entry belongs to a study of T cell changes during pregnancy in multiple sclerosis. The chain joins TRBV18 to TRBJ1-4, with a possible D match to TRBD1 (5 bases). This TCR was recovered from a female donor with multiple sclerosis, enrolled in a pregnancy study. Sequenced material: CD8+ T cells from peripheral blood mononuclear cells, taken before pregnancy. The CDR3 spells CASSPPSGLAEKLFF. The DNA of the CDR3 is TGTGCCAGCTCACCACCATCAGGGTTGGCGGAAAAACTGTTTTTT. Using reference TRBV18 and TRBJ1-4 for the parts outside the CDR3, the full variable domain is NAGVMQNPRHLVRRRGQEARLRCSPMKGHSHVYWYRQLPEEGLKFMVYLQKENIIDESGMPKERFSAEFPKEGPSILRIQQVVRGDSAAYFCASSPPSGLAEKLFFGSGTQLSVL.